Shown below are 24 T cell receptor beta chains from a single sample sequenced in a study of blood T cells in healthy people across ages. Next came a second PCR, run for roughly 6 to 11 cycles, which used a sample-barcoded 5' primer along with a J-beta primer mix. TCRdb reanalysed the 5' RACE reads using MiXCR and keeps one entry per CDR3 protein. Of around 940,000 distinct CDR3 sequences in the sample, about 53% were seen once. Sequencing was carried out using blood. The receptor set was obtained from a woman aged 60 to 75 in good health.

Only a few counts were recorded for this clonotype. V and J are TRBV5-1 and TRBJ1-2; perhaps TRBD1 as D (5 bases). The germline V and J ends were trimmed by 1 base and 4 bases, with 11 bases remaining between them. In germline, CDR1 is SGHRS, CDR2 YFSETQ. This CDR3 spans 14 amino acids. CDR3 sequence: CASSLSPGLYGYTF. DNA for the CDR3: TGCGCCAGCAGCTTGTCGCCAGGGCTCTATGGCTACACCTTC.

This chain connects TRBV7-2 to TRBJ1-6, with 9 bases fitting TRBD1. V was pared by 5 bases and J by 9 bases, with 8 bases of the junction left unmatched. The CDR3 sequence is 15 residues long. Germline-derived CDR1 and CDR2 are SGHTA and FQGNSA. CDR3 coding DNA: TGTGCCAGCAGCCCGGGACAGGGTGCGAGTTCACCCCTCCACTTT. Encoded protein: CASSPGQGASSPLHF.

V usage is TRBV4-2 and J usage is TRBJ2-3, with 9 bases matching TRBD2. The germline CDR1 and CDR2 sequences are LGHNA and YNFKEQ. V lost 3 bases, J lost 8 bases, and 3 bases stayed unmatched. The CDR3 length is 13 residues. CDR3 loop: CASSQETSGTQYF. CDR3 sequence (DNA): TGTGCCAGCAGCCAGGAGACTAGCGGTACGCAGTATTTT.

This CDR3 is CASSYSFGEGYTF. CDR3 coding DNA: TGTGCCAGCAGTTACTCGTTCGGGGAAGGCTACACCTTC. The chain has TRBV6-2 or TRBV6-3 and TRBJ1-2; unclear D gene. CDR3 size: 13 residues. V was cut by 0 bases and J by 8 bases, with 10 bases left in between. Germline loops: CDR1 MNHEY, CDR2 SVGEGT.

The CDR3 bases are TGTGCCAGCAGCCCCCGGTCCTCAACGGGGGAAAAACTGTTTTTT. It encodes CASSPRSSTGEKLFF. The chain links TRBV3-1 to TRBJ1-4; D ambiguous. CDR3 length: 15 residues. Germline V gene data show CDR1 as LGHDT and CDR2 as YNNKEL (reference sequence). V shed 4 bases and J shed 8 bases, with 17 bases lying between them.

The rearrangement uses TRBV14 and TRBJ2-1; D might be TRBD2 (6 bases). V lost 4 bases and J 8 bases, leaving 21 bases between the germline ends. The CDR3 is 16 amino acids. The V gene's germline CDR1 is SGHDN and CDR2 FVKESK. For the CDR3, the DNA is TGTGCCAGCAGCCTCACCCAGACGCGACGGAGGGATGAGCAGTTCTTC. Translated, it gives CASSLTQTRRRDEQFF.

The rearrangement links TRBV28 to TRBJ1-2; D call uncertain. This CDR3 contains 14 residues. CDR1 and CDR2 (germline): MDHEN, SYDVKM. V gave up 5 bases and J gave up 7 bases, with 17 bases separating them. The CDR3 nucleotides read TGTGCCAGCAGTGTAATCGCAGAAACACGTGGCTACACCTTC. It is translated as CASSVIAETRGYTF.

J is TRBJ2-3 and V is TRBV2; D gene ambiguous. V lost 6 bases to trimming and J lost 8 bases, with 9 bases between them. The CDR3 is made up of 11 amino acids. CDR1 and CDR2 (germline): SNHLY, FYNNEI. The CDR3 loop reads CASRRDATQYF. The CDR3 DNA sequence: TGTGCCAGCAGAAGGGATGCTACGCAGTATTTT.

The rearrangement joins TRBV6-2 or TRBV6-3 to TRBJ1-5, with 9 bases that match TRBD1. Looked up from germline, CDR1 is MNHEY and CDR2 is SVGEGT. This CDR3 spans 15 amino acids. The trim removed 8 bases at V and 0 bases at J, leaving 5 bases unmatched. The CDR3 nucleotides are TGTGCCAGCCAGGACAGGGGTTCTAGCAATCAGCCCCAGCATTTT. The encoded protein is CASQDRGSSNQPQHF.

This clonotype was found a few times. This chain joins TRBV20-1 and TRBJ2-7; 9 positions match TRBD1. The CDR3 consists of 14 residues. V was clipped by 5 bases and J by 7 bases; unmatched bases: 12. The germline gives CDR1 DFQATT, CDR2 SNEGSKA (reference sequence). CDR3 nucleotides: TGCAGTGCTGTCCCGGGACAGGGAGTATATGAGCAGTACTTC. Translation: CSAVPGQGVYEQYF.

On this clonotype: Compared with germline, one end of the junction differs, possibly owing to a read error. The rearrangement uses TRBV7-9 and TRBJ1-1; D may be TRBD1 (5 bases). The germline V gene has CDR1 SEHNR and CDR2 FQNEAQ (reference sequence). The CDR3 spans 19 residues. The CDR3 DNA reads as TGTGCCAGCAGCCTAGCCCTAACGCGGGACTCCGGGGGGAACACTGAAGCTTTCTTT. Amino acid sequence: CASSLALTRDSGGNTEAFF.

This sequence joins TRBV15 and TRBJ2-4; TRBD2 is a possible D gene (5 bases). Germline V lookup: CDR1 LNHNV, CDR2 YYDKDF (reference sequence). V lost 2 bases to trimming and J lost 2 bases, with 13 bases between them. The CDR3 runs to 16 residues. The CDR3 DNA is TGTGCCACCAGCAGACTTCTAGGAGGATCCAAAAACATTCAGTACTTC. Translation gives CATSRLLGGSKNIQYF. The full variable domain, in which reference TRBV15 and TRBJ2-4 provide the parts outside the CDR3, is DAMVIQNPRYQVTQFGKPVTLSCSQTLNHNVMYWYQQKSSQAPKLLFHYYDKDFNNEADTPDNFQSRRPNTSFCFLDIRSPGLGDTAMYLCATSRLLGGSKNIQYFGAGTRLSVL.

Concerning this clonotype itself: At one end, the junction sequence differs from germline, possibly due to a read error. V gene TRBV20-1 combines with J gene TRBJ2-5; 9 bases fit TRBD1. The CDR3 loop spans 15 amino acids. The germline V gene has CDR1 DFQATT and CDR2 SNEGSKA (reference sequence). The CDR3 nucleotides are TGCAGTGTTAGAGATCCGGGACAGGGTGGCGAGACCCAGTACTTC. Amino acids: CSVRDPGQGGETQYF.

The V and J genes are TRBV6-4 and TRBJ2-1, with 12 bases identical to TRBD2. Trimming removed 7 bases from V and 7 bases from J; junction bases left unmatched: 8. CDR3 length equals 15 residues. Per germline, CDR1 MRHNA and CDR2 SNTAGT. CDR3 in amino acids: CASTPTSGSGNEQFF. The CDR3 DNA reads as TGTGCCAGCACCCCGACTAGCGGGAGCGGGAATGAGCAGTTCTTC.

This chain joins TRBV27 and TRBJ2-7; 7 positions match TRBD2. Germline V gene lookup returns CDR1 MNHEY and CDR2 SMNVEV (reference sequence). The CDR3 is 14 residues long. Trimming cost V 8 bases and J 0 bases; bases outside gene matches: 7. CDR3 in amino acids: CASEVLAVSYEQYF. The CDR3 DNA follows: TGTGCCAGCGAGGTCCTAGCGGTCTCCTACGAGCAGTACTTC.

The genes are TRBV12-3 or TRBV12-4 and TRBJ2-5, with D perhaps TRBD2 (6 bases). Trimming left V 5 bases short and J 2 bases short, with 15 bases between. The CDR3 extends over 15 amino acids. CDR3 sequence (DNA): TGTGCCAGCAGTCCAGGAGATAGCGGACAAGAGACCCAGTACTTC. Translated: CASSPGDSGQETQYF.

This clonotype turned up a few times. The V gene is TRBV3-1, the J gene TRBJ2-3, with D maybe TRBD1 (6 bases). Germline V gene data show CDR1 as LGHDT and CDR2 as YNNKEL (reference sequence). V was clipped by 2 bases and J by 6 bases, with 12 bases between them. This CDR3 region has 14 residues. The CDR3 spells CASSQQGFSDTQYF. The CDR3 nucleotides read TGTGCCAGCAGCCAACAGGGGTTCAGCGATACGCAGTATTTT.

The CDR3 here is CATTIATSYEQYF. CDR3 nucleotide sequence: TGTGCCACCACTATCGCGACCTCCTACGAGCAGTACTTC. The chain is built from TRBV7-2 and TRBJ2-7; D is unclear. Trimming removed 10 bases at V and 0 bases at J, with 13 bases between. This CDR3 spans 13 amino acids. Germline V gene data show CDR1 as SGHTA and CDR2 as FQGNSA.

The rearrangement links TRBV20-1 to TRBJ2-1, with TRBD2 matching over 9 bases. CDR1 is DFQATT, CDR2 SNEGSKA, per germline (reference sequence). This CDR3 is 17 amino acids long. V gave up 5 bases and J gave up 2 bases; unmatched junction bases: 13. This chain's CDR3 is CSAQGVGLAGPYNEQFF. CDR3 in DNA: TGCAGTGCTCAAGGGGTAGGGCTAGCGGGACCCTACAATGAGCAGTTCTTC.

The chain employs TRBV20-1 and TRBJ2-7; D is unresolved. CDR1 DFQATT and CDR2 SNEGSKA come from the germline V gene (reference sequence). The CDR3 covers 11 residues. Between the trimmed V and J ends, which lost 3 bases and 4 bases, there was a span of 7 bases. CDR3: CSARRQYEQYF. CDR3 sequence (DNA): TGCAGTGCTAGGAGGCAGTACGAGCAGTACTTC.

The gene calls are TRBV18 and TRBJ1-1; 8 nucleotides match TRBD1. CDR1 is KGHSH and CDR2 is LQKENI in the germline V gene. With V trimmed by 4 bases and J by 4 bases, 8 bases remained unmatched. The CDR3 spans 15 residues. CDR3 loop: CASSQGQGRGTEAFF. CDR3 nucleotides: TGTGCCAGCTCACAAGGACAGGGAAGGGGCACTGAAGCTTTCTTT.

This clonotype was detected only a few times. The rearrangement uses TRBV5-1 and TRBJ2-1, with D possibly being TRBD2 (6 bases). The CDR3 is 15 amino acids. The V and J ends lost 0 bases and 5 bases respectively, with 12 bases between them. Germline CDR1 SGHRS, CDR2 YFSETQ. This CDR3 reads CASSLAWGVNNEQFF. CDR3 DNA sequence: TGCGCCAGCAGCTTGGCCTGGGGGGTCAACAATGAGCAGTTCTTC.

This clonotype appeared a few times. The chain joins TRBV2 to TRBJ1-2, with TRBD1 matching over 7 bases. Unmatched junction bases numbered 9, after V lost 8 bases and J lost 3 bases. There are 14 residues in the CDR3. Germline loops: CDR1 SNHLY, CDR2 FYNNEI. The CDR3 nucleotides read TGTGCCAGCGAAACCGGGACAGCACACTATGGCTACACCTTC. This sequence encodes CASETGTAHYGYTF.

V and J are TRBV6-6 and TRBJ2-1; TRBD2 agrees at 9 bases. V dropped 5 bases and J dropped 10; count of bases not matched to a gene: 15. The CDR3 contains 16 residues. The germline gives CDR1 MNHNY, CDR2 SVGAGI (reference sequence). CDR3 protein: CASSPASSGTSWEQFF. The CDR3 coding sequence is TGTGCCAGCAGTCCAGCGTCTAGCGGGACCTCTTGGGAGCAGTTCTTC.